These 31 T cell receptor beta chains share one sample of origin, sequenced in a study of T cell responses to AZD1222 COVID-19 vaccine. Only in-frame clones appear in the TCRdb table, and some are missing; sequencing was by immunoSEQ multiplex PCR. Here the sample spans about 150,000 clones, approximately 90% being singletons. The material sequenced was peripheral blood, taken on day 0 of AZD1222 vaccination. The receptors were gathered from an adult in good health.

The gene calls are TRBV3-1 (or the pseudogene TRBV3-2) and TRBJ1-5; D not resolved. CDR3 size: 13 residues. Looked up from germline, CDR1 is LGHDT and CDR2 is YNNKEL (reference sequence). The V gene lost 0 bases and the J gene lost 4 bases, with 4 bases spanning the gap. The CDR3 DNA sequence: TGTGCCAGCAGCCAAGAAATGAATCAGCCCCAGCATTTT. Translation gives CASSQEMNQPQHF.

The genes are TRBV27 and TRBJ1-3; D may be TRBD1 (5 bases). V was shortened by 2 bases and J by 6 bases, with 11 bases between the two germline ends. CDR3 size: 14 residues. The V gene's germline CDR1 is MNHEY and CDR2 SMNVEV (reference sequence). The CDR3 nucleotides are TGTGCCAGCAGTTTAAAGGCAGGGCCAAACACCATATATTTT. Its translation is CASSLKAGPNTIYF.

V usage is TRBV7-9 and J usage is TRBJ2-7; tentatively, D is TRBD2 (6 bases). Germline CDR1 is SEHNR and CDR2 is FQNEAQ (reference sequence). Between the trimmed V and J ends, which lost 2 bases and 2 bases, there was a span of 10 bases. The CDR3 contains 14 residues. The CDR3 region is CASSLYGGAYEQYF. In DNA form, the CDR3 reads TGTGCCAGCAGCTTATACGGCGGGGCCTACGAGCAGTACTTC.

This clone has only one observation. CDR3 coding DNA: TGCGCCAGCAGCTTGATGGGAGAGACCCAGTACTTC. As protein: CASSLMGETQYF. The V gene is TRBV5-1, the J gene TRBJ2-5; D is unresolved. CDR1 is SGHRS and CDR2 is YFSETQ in the germline V gene. Trimming took 1 base from V and 4 from J, leaving 5 bases between them. CDR3 length: 12 amino acids.

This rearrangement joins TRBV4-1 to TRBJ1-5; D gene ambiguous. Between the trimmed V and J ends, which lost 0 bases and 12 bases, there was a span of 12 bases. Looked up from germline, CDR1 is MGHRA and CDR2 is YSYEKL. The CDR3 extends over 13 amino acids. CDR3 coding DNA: TGCGCCAGCAGCCAAGATTTGAAAAGGGACCAGCATTTT. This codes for CASSQDLKRDQHF.

CDR3 protein: CASSLVGAAQPQHF. The CDR3 DNA is TGTGCCAGCAGCTTAGTCGGGGCAGCCCAGCCCCAGCATTTT. The rearrangement joins TRBV7-9 to TRBJ1-5, with D tentatively TRBD1 (5 bases). The CDR3 is 14 amino acids. Germline V gene lookup returns CDR1 SEHNR and CDR2 FQNEAQ (reference sequence). V was trimmed by 1 base and J by 7 bases, leaving 11 bases between them.

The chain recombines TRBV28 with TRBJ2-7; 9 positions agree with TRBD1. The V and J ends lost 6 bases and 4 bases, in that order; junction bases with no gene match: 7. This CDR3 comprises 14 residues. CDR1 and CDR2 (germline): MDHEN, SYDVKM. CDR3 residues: CASSPGTGIYEQYF. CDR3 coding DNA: TGTGCCAGCAGCCCCGGGACAGGGATATACGAGCAGTACTTC.

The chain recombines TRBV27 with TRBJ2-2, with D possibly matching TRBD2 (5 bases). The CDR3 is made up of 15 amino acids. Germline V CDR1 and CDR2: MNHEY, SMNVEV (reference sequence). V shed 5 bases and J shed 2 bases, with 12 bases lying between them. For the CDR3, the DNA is TGTGCCAGCAGTAGGCTAGCTCCTAACACCGGGGAGCTGTTTTTT. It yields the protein CASSRLAPNTGELFF.

DNA of the CDR3: TGTGCCAGCAGCCAAGACCGGACAGCGCAGTTCTTC. This sequence encodes CASSQDRTAQFF. V gene TRBV14 combines with J gene TRBJ2-1, with D tentatively TRBD1 (6 bases). The CDR3 is 12 amino acids. V dropped 0 bases and J dropped 12 bases, with 9 bases sitting between them. Germline CDR1 and CDR2: SGHDN and FVKESK.

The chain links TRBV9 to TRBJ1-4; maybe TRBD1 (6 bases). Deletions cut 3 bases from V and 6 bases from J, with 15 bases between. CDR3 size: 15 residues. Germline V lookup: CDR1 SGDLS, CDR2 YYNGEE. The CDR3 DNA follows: TGTGCCAGCAGCGCCACGGGGGGCTTCTATGAAAAACTGTTTTTT. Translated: CASSATGGFYEKLFF.

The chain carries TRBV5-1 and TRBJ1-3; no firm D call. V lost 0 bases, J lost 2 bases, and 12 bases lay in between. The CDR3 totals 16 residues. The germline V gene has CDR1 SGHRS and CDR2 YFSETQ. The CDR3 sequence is CASSLVGRSTGNTIYF. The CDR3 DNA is TGCGCCAGCAGCTTGGTCGGCAGGTCGACTGGAAACACCATATATTTT.

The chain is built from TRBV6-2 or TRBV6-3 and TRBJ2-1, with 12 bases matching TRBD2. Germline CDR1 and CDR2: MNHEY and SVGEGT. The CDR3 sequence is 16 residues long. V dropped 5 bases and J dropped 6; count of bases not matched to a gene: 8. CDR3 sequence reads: CASSGLLAGGTNEQFF. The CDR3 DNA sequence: TGTGCCAGCAGTGGGCTCCTAGCGGGAGGGACCAATGAGCAGTTCTTC.

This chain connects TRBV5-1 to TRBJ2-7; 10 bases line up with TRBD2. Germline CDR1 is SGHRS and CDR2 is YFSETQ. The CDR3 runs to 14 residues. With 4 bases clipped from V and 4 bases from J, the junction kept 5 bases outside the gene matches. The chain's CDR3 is CASSRAGGPYEQYF. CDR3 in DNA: TGCGCCAGCAGCAGAGCGGGAGGGCCGTACGAGCAGTACTTC.

CDR3: CASSLYRQGSTEAFF. DNA of the CDR3: TGCGCCAGCAGCCTTTACCGACAGGGAAGCACTGAAGCTTTCTTT. The chain has TRBV5-1 and TRBJ1-1; TRBD1 matches 7 bases. The V segment lost 4 bases and the J segment 4 bases; nucleotides outside the gene matches: 10. The CDR3 is made up of 15 amino acids. Germline V gives CDR1 SGHRS, CDR2 YFSETQ.

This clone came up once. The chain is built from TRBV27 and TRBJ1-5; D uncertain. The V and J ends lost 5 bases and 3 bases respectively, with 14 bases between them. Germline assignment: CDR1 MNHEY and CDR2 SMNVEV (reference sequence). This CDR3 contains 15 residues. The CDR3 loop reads CASSPKSGDNQPQHF. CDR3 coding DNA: TGTGCCAGCAGTCCTAAAAGTGGCGACAATCAGCCCCAGCATTTT.

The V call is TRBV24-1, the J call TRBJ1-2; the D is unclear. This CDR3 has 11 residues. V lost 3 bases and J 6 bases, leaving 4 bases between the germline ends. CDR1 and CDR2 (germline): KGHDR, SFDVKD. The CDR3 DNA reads TGTGCCACCAGTGATCTAGATGGCTACACCTTC. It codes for CATSDLDGYTF.

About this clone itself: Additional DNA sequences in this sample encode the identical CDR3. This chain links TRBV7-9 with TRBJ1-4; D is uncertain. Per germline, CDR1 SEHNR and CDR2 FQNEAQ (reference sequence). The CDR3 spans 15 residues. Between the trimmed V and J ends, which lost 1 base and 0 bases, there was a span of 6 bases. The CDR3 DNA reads TGTGCCAGCAGCTTAGAGGGTACAACTAATGAAAAACTGTTTTTT. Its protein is CASSLEGTTNEKLFF.

This CDR3 is CASSITLYATNEKLFF. In DNA, the CDR3 is TGTGCCAGTAGTATTACGTTGTATGCAACTAATGAAAAACTGTTTTTT. The chain carries TRBV19 and TRBJ1-4; D is unclear. Trimming pared 3 bases from V and 0 bases from J, leaving 11 bases between. Looked up from germline, CDR1 is LNHDA and CDR2 is SQIVND (reference sequence). This CDR3 region has 16 residues.

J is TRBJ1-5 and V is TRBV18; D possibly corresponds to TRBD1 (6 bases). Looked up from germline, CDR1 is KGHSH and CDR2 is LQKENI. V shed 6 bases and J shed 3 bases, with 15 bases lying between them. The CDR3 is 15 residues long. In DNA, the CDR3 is TGTGCCAGCTCTCCGGCGGACAGTGCCAATCAGCCCCAGCATTTT. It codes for CASSPADSANQPQHF.

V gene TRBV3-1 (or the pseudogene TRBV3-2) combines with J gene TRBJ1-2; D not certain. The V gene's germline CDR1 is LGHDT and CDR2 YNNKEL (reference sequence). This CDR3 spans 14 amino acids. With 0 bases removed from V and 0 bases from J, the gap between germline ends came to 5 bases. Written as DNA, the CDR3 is TGTGCCAGCAGCCAAGACATGACTAACTATGGCTACACCTTC. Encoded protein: CASSQDMTNYGYTF.

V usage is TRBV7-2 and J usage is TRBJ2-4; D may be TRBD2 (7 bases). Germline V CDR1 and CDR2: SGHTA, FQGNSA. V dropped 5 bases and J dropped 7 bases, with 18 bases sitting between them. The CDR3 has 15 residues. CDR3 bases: TGTGCCAGCAGCGAGCGGGACATTACGAAGAACATTCAGTACTTC. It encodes CASSERDITKNIQYF. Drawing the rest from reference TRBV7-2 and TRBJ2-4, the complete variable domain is GAGVSQSPSNKVTEKGKDVELRCDPISGHTALYWYRQSLGQGLEFLIYFQGNSAPDKSGLPSDRFSAERTGGSVSTLTIQRTQQEDSAVYLCASSERDITKNIQYFGAGTRLSVL.

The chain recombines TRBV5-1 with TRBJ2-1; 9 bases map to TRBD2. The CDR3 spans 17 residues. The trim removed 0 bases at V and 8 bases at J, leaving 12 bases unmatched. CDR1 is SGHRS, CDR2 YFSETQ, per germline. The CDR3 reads CASSLVALAGLFHEQFF. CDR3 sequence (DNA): TGCGCCAGCAGCTTGGTGGCCCTAGCGGGACTGTTCCATGAGCAGTTCTTC.

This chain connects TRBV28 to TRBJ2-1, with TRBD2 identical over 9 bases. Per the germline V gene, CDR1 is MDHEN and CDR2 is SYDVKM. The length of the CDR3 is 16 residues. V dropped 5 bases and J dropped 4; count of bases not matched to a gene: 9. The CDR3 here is CASSPSPSGRYNEQFF. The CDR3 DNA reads TGTGCCAGCAGTCCCTCCCCCAGCGGGAGGTACAATGAGCAGTTCTTC.

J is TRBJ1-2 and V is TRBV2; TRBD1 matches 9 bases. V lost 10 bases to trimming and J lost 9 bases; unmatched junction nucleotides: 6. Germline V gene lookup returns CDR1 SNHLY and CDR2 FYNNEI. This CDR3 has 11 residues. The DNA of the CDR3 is TGTGCCACCGGGACAGGGCCGAGCTACACCTTC. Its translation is CATGTGPSYTF.

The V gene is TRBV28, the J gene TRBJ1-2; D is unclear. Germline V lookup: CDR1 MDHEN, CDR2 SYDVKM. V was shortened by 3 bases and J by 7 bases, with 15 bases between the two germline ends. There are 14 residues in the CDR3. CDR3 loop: CASSFNRGYRGYTF. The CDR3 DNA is TGTGCCAGCAGTTTCAATCGAGGGTACCGTGGCTACACCTTC.

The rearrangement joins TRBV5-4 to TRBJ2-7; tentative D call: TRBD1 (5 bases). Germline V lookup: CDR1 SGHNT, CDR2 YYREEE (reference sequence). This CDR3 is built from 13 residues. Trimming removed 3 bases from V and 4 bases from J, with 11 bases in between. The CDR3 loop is CASSWRDSYEQYF. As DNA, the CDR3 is TGTGCCAGCAGCTGGAGAGACAGTTACGAGCAGTACTTC.

The CDR3 is CASRVSGYQRGELFF. The DNA of the CDR3 is TGTGCCAGTCGGGTCTCAGGTTATCAAAGGGGGGAGCTGTTTTTT. V and J are TRBV19 and TRBJ2-2; the D is unclear. The CDR3 has 15 residues. Germline-derived CDR1 and CDR2 are LNHDA and SQIVND (reference sequence). V dropped 8 bases and J dropped 8 bases, with 21 bases sitting between them.

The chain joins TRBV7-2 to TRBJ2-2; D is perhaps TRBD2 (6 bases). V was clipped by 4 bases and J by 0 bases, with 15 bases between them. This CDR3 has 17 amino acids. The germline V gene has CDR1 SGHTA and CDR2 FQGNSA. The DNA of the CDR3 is TGTGCCAGCAGCTACGCTCCGGGGGTACCGAACACCGGGGAGCTGTTTTTT. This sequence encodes CASSYAPGVPNTGELFF.

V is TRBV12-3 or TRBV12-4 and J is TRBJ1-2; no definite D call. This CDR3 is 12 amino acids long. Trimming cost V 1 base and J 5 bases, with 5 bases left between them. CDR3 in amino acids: CASSLGIYGYTF. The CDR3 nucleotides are TGTGCCAGCAGTTTAGGGATATATGGCTACACCTTC.

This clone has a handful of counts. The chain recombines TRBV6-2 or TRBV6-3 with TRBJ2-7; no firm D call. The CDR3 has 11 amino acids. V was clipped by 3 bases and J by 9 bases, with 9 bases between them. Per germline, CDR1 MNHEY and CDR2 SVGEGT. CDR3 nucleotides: TGTGCCAGCAGTTATAAGGGTGGGCAGTACTTC. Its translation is CASSYKGGQYF.

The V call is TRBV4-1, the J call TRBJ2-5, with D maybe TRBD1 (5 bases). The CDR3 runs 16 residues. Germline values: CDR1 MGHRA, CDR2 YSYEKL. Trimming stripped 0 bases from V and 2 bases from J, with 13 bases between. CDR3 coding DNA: TGCGCCAGCAGCCAAGAAGGGGCAGGGCTTCAAGAGACCCAGTACTTC. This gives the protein CASSQEGAGLQETQYF.